One and the same sample provided the 32 T cell receptor beta chains below, sequenced in a study of cytomegalovirus exposure and HLA in healthy donors. Primers: 60 Vbeta forward and 13 Jbeta reverse. The table came from immunoSEQ multiplex PCR; TCRdb's copy has only in-frame clones and leaves some out. The sample yields fewer than 100,000 clones, around 77% seen once. The sample was PBMCs. The receptor source for this set is a man between 40 and 49 years old in good health and CMV-seronegative.

This CDR3 is CASSLPPGNTGELFF. DNA for the CDR3: TGTGCCAGCAGCTTGCCACCAGGGAACACCGGGGAGCTGTTTTTT. V usage is TRBV5-4 and J usage is TRBJ2-2; D is unclear. V was pared by 1 base and J by 1 base, with 8 bases between. Germline values: CDR1 SGHNT, CDR2 YYREEE (reference sequence). There are 15 residues in the CDR3.

CDR3 loop: CASNSRGVFAGELFF. CDR3 nucleotides: TGTGCCAGCAACTCAAGAGGAGTTTTTGCCGGGGAGCTGTTTTTT. The chain uses TRBV11-2 and TRBJ2-2; D gene ambiguous. CDR3 length: 15 amino acids. The germline CDR1 and CDR2 sequences are SGHAT and FQNNGV. The V and J ends lost 7 bases and 6 bases respectively, with 18 bases between them.

J is TRBJ1-2 and V is TRBV19; 9 nucleotides match TRBD1. CDR3 length: 13 residues. Per the germline V gene, CDR1 is LNHDA and CDR2 is SQIVND (reference sequence). V shed 4 bases, J shed 4 bases, and the junction held 1 base outside the gene matches. CDR3 sequence (DNA): TGTGCCAGTAGTAAGGGACAGGGCTATGGCTACACCTTC. Translation gives CASSKGQGYGYTF.

The V and J genes are TRBV29-1 and TRBJ2-5, with D unclear. Germline CDR1 and CDR2: SQVTM and ANQGSEA. The CDR3 extends over 11 amino acids. V gave up 7 bases and J gave up 5 bases, with 11 bases separating them. The CDR3 DNA follows: TGCAGCGGCGGCCAATGGGAGACCCAGTACTTC. Protein sequence: CSGGQWETQYF.

This clone was seen a few times. The V gene is TRBV30, the J gene TRBJ1-1, with D tentatively TRBD1 (6 bases). The germline V gene encodes CDR1 GTSNPN and CDR2 SVGIG (reference sequence). The germline V and J ends were trimmed by 6 bases and 6 bases, with 20 bases remaining between them. The CDR3 length is 14 residues. This CDR3 reads CACPGGASVAEAFF. In DNA, the CDR3 is TGTGCCTGTCCTGGGGGGGCCTCGGTTGCTGAAGCTTTCTTT.

This chain uses TRBV1 with TRBJ2-5; the D call in the table, TRBD1, was not verified against the DNA. TRBV1 is deemed a pseudogene. The CDR3 loop spans 13 amino acids. The CDR3 loop reads CTSSHGTGETQYF. The DNA of the CDR3 is TGCACCAGCAGCCACGGGACAGGGGAGACCCAGTACTTC.

V and J are TRBV28 and TRBJ1-1; unclear D gene. Trimming left V 7 bases short and J 0 bases short, with 15 bases between. The germline CDR1 and CDR2 sequences are MDHEN and SYDVKM. The CDR3 loop spans 15 amino acids. The CDR3: CASIRAGEMNTEAFF. The DNA of the CDR3 is TGTGCCAGCATTAGAGCAGGCGAGATGAACACTGAAGCTTTCTTT.

The V gene is TRBV9, the J gene TRBJ2-5; 16 positions match TRBD2. Losses at the gene ends were 3 bases for V and 5 bases for J; bases not matched to a gene: 7. CDR1 and CDR2 (germline): SGDLS, YYNGEE. The CDR3 spans 17 residues. The CDR3 loop reads CASSDGTSGGASETQYF. DNA of the CDR3: TGTGCCAGCAGCGACGGGACTAGCGGGGGGGCGAGCGAGACCCAGTACTTC.

This clone occurred a few times. J is TRBJ2-3 and V is TRBV6-5; D is possibly TRBD1 (7 bases). Trimming pared 7 bases from V and 4 bases from J, leaving 15 bases between. This CDR3 region has 14 residues. Per the germline V gene, CDR1 is MNHEY and CDR2 is SVGAGI. CDR3 sequence reads: CASTEGRGADTQYF. The CDR3 DNA reads as TGTGCCAGCACCGAAGGCAGGGGGGCAGATACGCAGTATTTT.

This sequence joins TRBV6-5 and TRBJ1-5, with D possibly TRBD1 on 6 matching bases. From germline, CDR1 is MNHEY and CDR2 SVGAGI. V shed 5 bases and J shed 4 bases, with 9 bases lying between them. CDR3 length: 13 residues. The CDR3 nucleotides are TGTGCCAGCAGTACAGGGTTAAATCAGCCCCAGCATTTT. It translates to CASSTGLNQPQHF.

The chain employs TRBV5-1 and TRBJ1-1; D might be TRBD1 (6 bases). The germline gives CDR1 SGHRS, CDR2 YFSETQ. The CDR3 loop spans 15 amino acids. Trimming removed 1 base at V and 0 bases at J, with 10 bases between. The CDR3 sequence: CASSLSRDMNTEAFF. DNA for the CDR3: TGCGCCAGCAGCTTGTCCAGGGACATGAACACTGAAGCTTTCTTT.

The chain links TRBV7-8 to TRBJ2-7, with D possibly being TRBD1 (5 bases). Germline assignment: CDR1 SGHVS and CDR2 FQNEAQ. V was trimmed by 6 bases and J by 1 base, leaving 13 bases between them. The CDR3 has 14 residues. The CDR3 region is CASRRGTSSYEQYF. Written as DNA, the CDR3 is TGTGCCAGCAGAAGGGGCACCTCTTCCTACGAGCAGTACTTC.

The chain is built from TRBV10-3 and TRBJ2-3; 11 nucleotides match TRBD2. In germline, CDR1 is ENHRY, CDR2 SYGVKD. The CDR3 is made up of 17 amino acids. The V and J ends lost 4 bases and 5 bases, in that order; junction bases with no gene match: 11. CDR3 amino acids: CAISGYAGTSGRDTQYF. CDR3 nucleotide sequence: TGTGCCATCAGTGGGTATGCCGGGACTAGCGGAAGAGATACGCAGTATTTT.

The chain joins TRBV7-6 to TRBJ2-7; 8 bases map to TRBD1. The CDR3 sequence is 13 residues long. Unmatched junction bases numbered 5, after V lost 5 bases and J lost 5 bases. The germline CDR1 and CDR2 sequences are SGHVS and FNYEAQ. CDR3 nucleotides: TGTGCCAGCAGCCCGGACAGGGAGGACGAGCAGTACTTC. Its translation is CASSPDREDEQYF.

This clone was seen a single time. The rearrangement links TRBV6-1 to TRBJ2-1; 10 bases are a match to TRBD1. Germline CDR1 is MNHNS and CDR2 is SASEGT. V shed 5 bases and J 1 base; nucleotides not matched to a gene: 2. There are 15 residues in the CDR3. DNA for the CDR3: TGTGCCAGCAGTCGGGACAGGGGTTCCTACAATGAGCAGTTCTTC. Protein sequence: CASSRDRGSYNEQFF.

V usage is TRBV7-9 and J usage is TRBJ1-3; 7 bases are a match to TRBD1. Germline CDR1 reads SEHNR; CDR2 reads FQNEAQ (reference sequence). V was pared by 5 bases and J by 0 bases, with 4 bases of the junction left unmatched. The CDR3 is 15 amino acids. CDR3 DNA sequence: TGTGCCAGCAGCGGACAGGACCGCTCTGGAAACACCATATATTTT. Translated: CASSGQDRSGNTIYF. Full variable domain (outside the CDR3, taken from reference TRBV7-9 and TRBJ1-3): DTGVSQNPRHKITKRGQNVTFRCDPISEHNRLYWYRQTLGQGPEFLTYFQNEAQLEKSRLLSDRFSAERPKGSFSTLEIQRTEQGDSAMYLCASSGQDRSGNTIYFGEGSWLTVV.

This sequence joins TRBV6-1 and TRBJ2-1; 12 bases line up with TRBD2. CDR1 MNHNS and CDR2 SASEGT come from the germline V gene. The CDR3 loop spans 15 amino acids. J was trimmed by 10 bases and V by 8 bases; bases with no gene match: 12. CDR3 loop: CASGQLAGGGGEQFF. In nucleotides, the CDR3 is TGTGCCAGCGGTCAACTAGCGGGGGGCGGGGGGGAGCAGTTCTTC.

This chain uses TRBV28 with TRBJ2-1; no definite D call. V was shortened by 3 bases and J by 12 bases, with 12 bases between the two germline ends. Germline CDR1 is MDHEN and CDR2 is SYDVKM. The CDR3 consists of 12 residues. CDR3 residues: CASSFALSGQFF. The CDR3 region has the DNA TGTGCCAGCAGTTTCGCCTTATCCGGGCAGTTCTTC. The full variable domain, rest sourced from reference TRBV28 and TRBJ2-1, is DVKVTQSSRYLVKRTGEKVFLECVQDMDHENMFWYRQDPGLGLRLIYFSYDVKMKEKGDIPEGYSVSREKKERFSLILESASTNQTSMYLCASSFALSGQFFGPGTRLTVL.

A note on this clone: One end of the junction fails to match germline, which may point to a read error. Different DNA sequences within this sample yield the same CDR3. The chain couples TRBV5-1 to TRBJ1-6; the D is unclear. From germline, CDR1 is SGHRS and CDR2 YFSETQ. The CDR3 sequence is 17 residues long. The CDR3 region has the DNA TGCGCCAGCAGCAAGACTGATATGAGCTCCTATAATTCCCCCCTCCACTTT. Translating it yields CASSKTDMSSYNSPLHF.

The chain is built from TRBV25-1 and TRBJ2-6; 7 bases align to TRBD1. Germline V CDR1 and CDR2: MGHDK, SYGVNS. This CDR3 comprises 15 residues. The ends lost 4 bases at V and 9 bases at J; junction bases unmatched: 9. CDR3 residues: CASSADRAWSNVLTF. For the CDR3, the DNA is TGTGCCAGCAGTGCAGACAGGGCCTGGAGCAACGTCCTGACTTTC.

This clone was seen just once. The V and J genes are TRBV5-1 and TRBJ2-7; 10 nucleotides agree with TRBD1. Per the germline V gene, CDR1 is SGHRS and CDR2 is YFSETQ. The CDR3 has 16 residues. With 0 bases clipped from V and 0 bases from J, the junction kept 3 bases outside the gene matches. This CDR3 is CASSLGGTGVSYEQYF. CDR3 DNA: TGCGCCAGCAGCTTGGGTGGGACAGGGGTCTCCTACGAGCAGTACTTC. The full variable domain, with the rest looked up from reference TRBV5-1 and TRBJ2-7, is KAGVTQTPRYLIKTRGQQVTLSCSPISGHRSVSWYQQTPGQGLQFLFEYFSETQRNKGNFPGRFSGRQFSNSRSEMNVSTLELGDSALYLCASSLGGTGVSYEQYFGPGTRLTVT.

The V call is TRBV5-1, the J call TRBJ1-1; maybe TRBD1 (5 bases). This CDR3 comprises 17 residues. V lost 4 bases and J lost 0, with 19 bases in between. Germline CDR1 reads SGHRS; CDR2 reads YFSETQ. CDR3 DNA: TGCGCCAGCAGCCTAGGGCCCATGAAACAGGTGAACACTGAAGCTTTCTTT. It translates to CASSLGPMKQVNTEAFF. The full variable domain, its missing parts supplied by reference TRBV5-1 and TRBJ1-1, is KAGVTQTPRYLIKTRGQQVTLSCSPISGHRSVSWYQQTPGQGLQFLFEYFSETQRNKGNFPGRFSGRQFSNSRSEMNVSTLELGDSALYLCASSLGPMKQVNTEAFFGQGTRLTVV.

This clone was detected only once. This chain joins TRBV5-1 and TRBJ2-1; TRBD2 aligns across 14 bases. The CDR3 contains 16 residues. Germline CDR1 reads SGHRS; CDR2 reads YFSETQ. J lost 7 bases, V lost 2 bases, and 5 bases had no gene match. In DNA, the CDR3 is TGCGCCAGCAGCTTAGGGACTAGCGGGAGTAGGAATGAGCAGTTCTTC. This encodes CASSLGTSGSRNEQFF. The complete variable domain, with remaining parts taken from reference TRBV5-1 and TRBJ2-1, reads KAGVTQTPRYLIKTRGQQVTLSCSPISGHRSVSWYQQTPGQGLQFLFEYFSETQRNKGNFPGRFSGRQFSNSRSEMNVSTLELGDSALYLCASSLGTSGSRNEQFFGPGTRLTVL.

This chain links TRBV10-3 with TRBJ1-1, with D perhaps TRBD1 (5 bases). Between the trimmed V and J ends, which lost 3 bases and 3 bases, there was a span of 11 bases. The V gene's germline CDR1 is ENHRY and CDR2 SYGVKD. CDR3 size: 14 residues. The CDR3 is CAISDEGRYTEAFF. For the CDR3, the DNA is TGTGCCATCAGTGACGAGGGGAGGTACACTGAAGCTTTCTTT.

The chain recombines TRBV27 with TRBJ2-3, with 11 bases aligning to TRBD2. J gave up 10 bases and V 2 bases, and 11 bases lay outside the gene matches. CDR3 length: 16 amino acids. The germline gives CDR1 MNHEY, CDR2 SMNVEV (reference sequence). The CDR3 coding sequence is TGTGCCAGCAGTTTACGGGTAGCGGGGGGGCTTAGGGCGCAGTATTTT. Amino acids: CASSLRVAGGLRAQYF.

The genes are TRBV6-6 and TRBJ2-7, with D possibly TRBD2 on 6 matching bases. The CDR3 consists of 14 residues. The V end lost 2 bases, the J end lost 1 base, and 9 bases lay between the germline ends. Germline V gene data show CDR1 as MNHNY and CDR2 as SVGAGI (reference sequence). CDR3: CASSYGGESYEQYF. The CDR3 nucleotides are TGTGCCAGCAGTTACGGCGGGGAATCCTACGAGCAGTACTTC.

A single count supports this clone. CDR3 residues: CASSEGQGAGQPQHF. For the CDR3, the DNA is TGTGCCAGCAGTGAAGGTCAGGGGGCAGGGCAGCCCCAGCATTTT. The rearrangement uses TRBV2 and TRBJ1-5; TRBD1 aligns across 8 bases. Germline V CDR1 and CDR2: SNHLY, FYNNEI. J lost 7 bases, V lost 1 base, and 6 bases had no gene match. The CDR3 spans 15 residues.

The J gene is TRBJ2-1, the V gene TRBV5-4; 9 bases agree with TRBD1. The CDR3 has 16 residues. From germline, CDR1 is SGHNT and CDR2 YYREEE (reference sequence). J was trimmed by 4 bases and V by 2 bases; bases with no gene match: 7. The CDR3 region is CASSFPRQGVYNEQFF. In nucleotides, the CDR3 is TGTGCCAGCAGCTTTCCCCGACAGGGGGTTTACAATGAGCAGTTCTTC.

The gene calls are TRBV19 and TRBJ1-1, with TRBD1 matching over 7 bases. The germline CDR1 and CDR2 sequences are LNHDA and SQIVND (reference sequence). The V and J ends lost 3 bases and 3 bases, in that order; junction bases with no gene match: 7. There are 15 residues in the CDR3. The CDR3 here is CASSIPPGGYTEAFF. CDR3 sequence (DNA): TGTGCCAGTAGTATTCCCCCAGGGGGGTACACTGAAGCTTTCTTT.

This clone was counted once. The CDR3 sequence: CASRPDRTQETQYF. The CDR3 DNA reads TGTGCCAGCAGACCGGACAGGACTCAAGAGACCCAGTACTTC. V is TRBV2 and J is TRBJ2-5; 7 bases are a match to TRBD1. Germline CDR1 SNHLY, CDR2 FYNNEI. The trim removed 6 bases at V and 2 bases at J, leaving 6 bases unmatched. The CDR3 consists of 14 residues.

Worth noting for this clone: At one boundary the junction diverges from the germline segment, which might be a read error. The chain has TRBV11-3 and TRBJ2-3; 11 bases agree with TRBD2. There are 19 residues in the CDR3. Germline lookup yields CDR1 SGHNT and CDR2 YENEEA. The CDR3 region has the DNA TGTGCCAGCAGCCTAGATTCCCTAGGGACTAGCGGCCGCACAGATACGCAGTATTTT. Protein product: CASSLDSLGTSGRTDTQYF.

The CDR3 sequence: CAWASGGSYNSPLHF. CDR3 nucleotides: TGTGCCTGGGCTTCAGGGGGCTCCTATAATTCACCCCTCCACTTT. The rearrangement uses TRBV30 and TRBJ1-6; 7 nucleotides align to TRBD1. The CDR3 contains 15 residues. V trimming: 5 bases; J trimming: 0 bases; junction bases outside the gene matches: 4. Looked up from germline, CDR1 is GTSNPN and CDR2 is SVGIG (reference sequence).